A single sample is the source of the 10 T cell receptor beta chains below, sequenced in a study of molecular identifiers for immune sequencing clone quantification. TCRdb re-derived calls from the PCR reads in MiXCR, one entry per CDR3 protein. The sample includes approximately 630,000 distinct CDR3 sequences, about 25% of them seen just once. The sequenced sample consisted of naive CD8+ T cells from blood, with Jurkat cell RNA spiked in. Subset of the sample: FACS-sorted CD8+CD4-CCR7+CD45RA+ naive T cells. All receptors come from a human donor in good health. Some libraries in this study had Jurkat cell RNA spiked in.

This clonotype has more than one count but fewer than ten. This chain joins TRBV20-1 and TRBJ2-2, with 10 positions matching TRBD2. Losses at the gene ends were 2 bases for V and 5 bases for J; bases not matched to a gene: 5. The CDR3 length is 15 residues. Germline CDR1 DFQATT, CDR2 SNEGSKA (reference sequence). This CDR3 is CSARLLAGVTGELFF. For the CDR3, the DNA is TGCAGTGCTAGACTTCTAGCGGGAGTTACCGGGGAGCTGTTTTTT.

This clonotype was detected many times. The gene calls are TRBV28 and TRBJ2-3; 8 bases fit TRBD2. With V trimmed by 1 base and J by 3 bases, 12 bases remained unmatched. The germline V gene encodes CDR1 MDHEN and CDR2 SYDVKM. The CDR3 loop spans 18 amino acids. The CDR3 sequence is CASSLSTLAGLYTDTQYF. The CDR3 coding sequence is TGTGCCAGCAGTTTATCGACCCTAGCGGGCTTGTATACAGATACGCAGTATTTT.

This clonotype has at least ten counts. The chain couples TRBV30 to TRBJ2-4; no definite D call. Germline loops: CDR1 GTSNPN, CDR2 SVGIG (reference sequence). Trimming shortened V by 0 bases and J by 3 bases, and 6 bases separated the two germline ends. The CDR3 contains 13 residues. CDR3 nucleotide sequence: TGTGCCTGGAGTGTACTTAGCAAAAACATTCAGTACTTC. As protein: CAWSVLSKNIQYF.

Remarks on this clonotype: This may arise from a read error, as a much more abundant clone is one base away. The chain joins TRBV29-1 to TRBJ2-6, with 9 nucleotides matching TRBD1. This CDR3 is built from 17 residues. Looked up from germline, CDR1 is SQVTM and CDR2 is ANQGSEA. The CDR3 DNA sequence: TGCAGCGCCCAGATGAGGACAGGGGACGGCGGGGCCACCGTCCTGACTTTC. Its translation is CSAQMRTGDGGATVLTF.

Comment on this clonotype: Just one base apart from a much larger clone, this may be a read error. The genes are TRBV20-1 and TRBJ2-3; D perhaps matches TRBD2 (6 bases). The CDR3 is 13 amino acids. Germline V gives CDR1 DFQATT, CDR2 SNEGSKA (reference sequence). CDR3 DNA: TGCAGAGCTGTGACTAGTAGCACAGATACGCAGTATTTT. Protein sequence: CRAVTSSTDTQYF.

The chain links TRBV4-2 to TRBJ2-1; possibly TRBD2 for D (6 bases). The germline V gene encodes CDR1 LGHNA and CDR2 YNFKEQ. The CDR3 is 15 amino acids. Trimming took off 5 bases at V and 2 bases at J, with 13 bases between the two ends. The CDR3: CASSAGSDTYNEQFF. CDR3 bases: TGTGCCAGCAGCGCGGGAAGCGACACCTACAATGAGCAGTTCTTC.

This clonotype has only a few counts. The chain couples TRBV20-1 to TRBJ2-7; 7 bases line up with TRBD1. The length of the CDR3 is 14 residues. CDR1 and CDR2 (germline): DFQATT, SNEGSKA (reference sequence). The V segment lost 4 bases and the J segment 3 bases; nucleotides outside the gene matches: 9. This CDR3 is CSAIGTDLFYEQYF. CDR3 nucleotide sequence: TGCAGTGCTATCGGGACAGACCTTTTCTACGAGCAGTACTTC.

This clonotype was recorded at least ten times. This sequence joins TRBV19 and TRBJ2-7; D gene ambiguous. V gave up 5 bases and J gave up 0 bases, with 8 bases separating them. Looked up from germline, CDR1 is LNHDA and CDR2 is SQIVND (reference sequence). This CDR3 region has 13 residues. CDR3 residues: CASSPDNSYEQYF. The DNA of the CDR3 is TGTGCCAGTAGTCCTGACAACTCCTACGAGCAGTACTTC.

In this sample, this clonotype turned up once. This chain links TRBV12-2 with TRBJ1-5. TRBV12-2 is reported as a pseudogene. CDR3 length: 13 amino acids. The DNA for the CDR3 is TGTGCTAGTCGCTTTTATCATTGGCAGCCCCAGCATTTT. Residues: CASRFYHWQPQHF.

The V and J genes are TRBV12-5 and TRBJ2-7; TRBD2 agrees at 8 bases. CDR3 size: 16 residues. Germline values: CDR1 LGHNT, CDR2 FRNRAP. J gave up 3 bases and V 7 bases, and 14 bases lay outside the gene matches. The CDR3 coding sequence is TGTGCTAGTGCCACATTTCGGGGGGGAGGGGACTACGAGCAGTACTTC. As protein: CASATFRGGGDYEQYF.